Listed below are T cell receptor beta chains from one sample, sequenced in a study of read filtering for tumor transcriptome and immune sequencing. Each CDR3 protein gets one entry after TCRdb re-called the reads with MiXCR. The data contain tens of thousands of distinct CDR3 sequences, around a fifth of them singletons. The sequenced sample consisted of a population of CD138-negative cells sorted from bone marrow. These receptors were collected from a donor aged 40 or older with multiple myeloma. Each CDR3 is given with its conserved first and last residue. Fields, in order: clone size, D gene, V gene, J gene, CDR3 length, CDR3 DNA, CDR3 protein. A D gene is named only where the DNA matches it firmly. Not all rows give a size; the values are once, few, many and, for expanded clones, a class.

abundance: many
d_gene: TRBD2
v_gene: TRBV6-2/TRBV6-3
j_gene: TRBJ2-1
len: 15
CDR3nt: TGTGCCAGCAGTTACAGCGAGGGAGGGCGGCGTGAGCAGTTCTTC
CDR3aa: CASSYSEGGRREQFF

abundance: few
d_gene: .
v_gene: TRBV20-1
j_gene: TRBJ2-3
len: 15
CDR3nt: TGCAGTGCCGTATCTATACTACTTAGCACAGATACGCAGTATTTT
CDR3aa: CSAVSILLSTDTQYF

abundance: many
d_gene: TRBD2
v_gene: TRBV29-1
j_gene: TRBJ2-3
len: 12
CDR3nt: TGCAGCGCGGGAGGGACCACAGATACGCAGTATTTT
CDR3aa: CSAGGTTDTQYF

abundance: medium-sized
d_gene: TRBD2
v_gene: TRBV27
j_gene: TRBJ2-1
len: 14
CDR3nt: TGTGCCAGCAGTTTGATAGCGGGAAGCAATGAGCAGTTCTTC
CDR3aa: CASSLIAGSNEQFF

abundance: few
d_gene: .
v_gene: TRBV6-6
j_gene: TRBJ2-7
len: 11
CDR3nt: TGTGCCAGCGGGCTGTCCTACGAGCAGTACTTC
CDR3aa: CASGLSYEQYF

abundance: few
d_gene: .
v_gene: TRBV29-1
j_gene: TRBJ2-2
len: 15
CDR3nt: TGCAGCGTTGAACCCCCCCAGGGGGGTTCCGGGGAGCTGTTTTTT
CDR3aa: CSVEPPQGGSGELFF

abundance: .
d_gene: TRBD1
v_gene: TRBV9
j_gene: TRBJ1-4
len: 13
CDR3nt: TGTGCCCCCAGGGGGACAGGTTGTGAAAAACTGTTTTTT
CDR3aa: CAPRGTGCEKLFF

abundance: many
d_gene: .
v_gene: TRBV12-3/TRBV12-4
j_gene: TRBJ1-2
len: 11
CDR3nt: TGTGCCAGCAAGAGGACTCAGGAGAGCTTTTTC
CDR3aa: CASKRTQESFF

abundance: many
d_gene: .
v_gene: TRBV2
j_gene: TRBJ2-5
len: 16
CDR3nt: TGTGCCAGCAGTCCTGGAACAGGGTACCCTGAAGAGACCCAGTACTTC
CDR3aa: CASSPGTGYPEETQYF

abundance: few
d_gene: .
v_gene: TRBV7-2
j_gene: TRBJ2-3
len: 14
CDR3nt: TGTGCCAGCAGCTTAGCAGGGCGCACAGATACGCAGTATTTT
CDR3aa: CASSLAGRTDTQYF

abundance: many
d_gene: .
v_gene: TRBV18
j_gene: TRBJ2-3
len: 15
CDR3nt: TGTGCCAGCTCACCATTACAGGCGATCACAGATACGCAGTATTTT
CDR3aa: CASSPLQAITDTQYF

abundance: many
d_gene: .
v_gene: TRBV5-1
j_gene: TRBJ1-1
len: 14
CDR3nt: TGCGCCAGCAGCTTTGGGGTCAGGAACACTGAAGCTTTCTTT
CDR3aa: CASSFGVRNTEAFF

abundance: many
d_gene: .
v_gene: TRBV24-1
j_gene: TRBJ2-3
len: 13
CDR3nt: TGTGCCACCAGTGACCTCGTTGGGGGTATGCAGTATTTT
CDR3aa: CATSDLVGGMQYF

abundance: medium-sized
d_gene: .
v_gene: TRBV5-6
j_gene: TRBJ2-1
len: 17
CDR3nt: TGTGCCAGCAGCTTGGGGTGGTTGGCGGTCTCCTACAATGAGCAGTTCTTC
CDR3aa: CASSLGWLAVSYNEQFF

abundance: many
d_gene: .
v_gene: TRBV6-4
j_gene: TRBJ1-5
len: 14
CDR3nt: TGTGCCAGCAGTGGTTCCCCAGGGAATCAGCCCCAGCATTTT
CDR3aa: CASSGSPGNQPQHF

abundance: many
d_gene: .
v_gene: TRBV20-1
j_gene: TRBJ2-3
len: 14
CDR3nt: TGCAGTGCTAGAACTCTTAGGGGCCCCAATACGCAGTATTTT
CDR3aa: CSARTLRGPNTQYF

abundance: many
d_gene: .
v_gene: TRBV29-1
j_gene: TRBJ2-3
len: 11
CDR3nt: TGCAGCGCCGAACCTACAGATACGCAGTATTTT
CDR3aa: CSAEPTDTQYF

abundance: many
d_gene: TRBD2
v_gene: TRBV19
j_gene: TRBJ2-1
len: 18
CDR3nt: TGTGCCAGTAGTTCGGGACTAGGGGGTAAAAGCTCCTACAATGAGCAGTTCTTC
CDR3aa: CASSSGLGGKSSYNEQFF

abundance: .
d_gene: TRBD1
v_gene: TRBV20-1
j_gene: TRBJ1-5
len: 14
CDR3nt: TGCAGTGCTAGTAGGGGGCTGGGCAATCAGCCCCAGCATTTT
CDR3aa: CSASRGLGNQPQHF

abundance: .
d_gene: .
v_gene: TRBV6-5
j_gene: TRBJ1-5
len: 14
CDR3nt: TGTGCCAGCAGCCCGGGCCTTAGCAATCAGCCCCAGCATTTT
CDR3aa: CASSPGLSNQPQHF

abundance: few
d_gene: .
v_gene: TRBV29-1
j_gene: TRBJ1-4
len: 13
CDR3nt: TGCAGCGTTGAACTTGGGGGAGATGAAAAACTGTTTTTT
CDR3aa: CSVELGGDEKLFF

abundance: many
d_gene: .
v_gene: TRBV12-3/TRBV12-4
j_gene: TRBJ2-7
len: 15
CDR3nt: TGTGCCAGCAGTTTAGCGCTAGGGCAGGGCGGCGAGCAGTACTTC
CDR3aa: CASSLALGQGGEQYF

abundance: many
d_gene: TRBD1
v_gene: TRBV20-1
j_gene: TRBJ2-7
len: 15
CDR3nt: TGCAGTGCTAGAGATTACAGGGGGCTCACATACGAGCAGTACTTC
CDR3aa: CSARDYRGLTYEQYF

abundance: few
d_gene: .
v_gene: TRBV5-1
j_gene: TRBJ1-5
len: 13
CDR3nt: TGCGCCGGCAGCTTGGGAGAGAATCAGCCCCAGCATTTT
CDR3aa: CAGSLGENQPQHF

abundance: many
d_gene: .
v_gene: TRBV13
j_gene: TRBJ1-1
len: 12
CDR3nt: TGTGCCAGCAGCACACTTGACACTGAAGCTTTCTTT
CDR3aa: CASSTLDTEAFF

abundance: few
d_gene: .
v_gene: TRBV5-1
j_gene: TRBJ2-1
len: 16
CDR3nt: TGCGCCAGCAGCGAACCGGGGCCCCACCGCTACAATGAGCAGTTCTTC
CDR3aa: CASSEPGPHRYNEQFF

abundance: many
d_gene: TRBD1
v_gene: TRBV6-2/TRBV6-3
j_gene: TRBJ2-1
len: 15
CDR3nt: TGTGCCAGCAACCCTTCGGGACAGGGGGCAAATGAGCAGTTCTTC
CDR3aa: CASNPSGQGANEQFF

abundance: .
d_gene: .
v_gene: TRBV7-9
j_gene: TRBJ1-4
len: 13
CDR3nt: TGTGCCAGCAGCTCCGAAGACCGGGAGAAACTGTTTTTT
CDR3aa: CASSSEDREKLFF

abundance: many
d_gene: .
v_gene: TRBV5-1
j_gene: TRBJ1-5
len: 14
CDR3nt: TGCGCCAGCAGCCCGTCGGGGGCGAGTCAGCCCCAGCATTTT
CDR3aa: CASSPSGASQPQHF

abundance: many
d_gene: .
v_gene: TRBV19
j_gene: TRBJ2-6
len: 18
CDR3nt: TGTGCCAGTAGTATCTACCGGGACACCAGCTCTGGGGCCAACGTCCTGACTTTC
CDR3aa: CASSIYRDTSSGANVLTF

abundance: medium-sized
d_gene: TRBD1
v_gene: TRBV5-5
j_gene: TRBJ2-1
len: 17
CDR3nt: TGTGCCAGCAGCCCACACCTAGGACAGGGGGCGTTGGATGAGCAGTTCTTC
CDR3aa: CASSPHLGQGALDEQFF

abundance: many
d_gene: .
v_gene: TRBV20-1
j_gene: TRBJ2-5
len: 15
CDR3nt: TGCAGTGCTAGAGATTGGGGCGGCAGACAAGAGACCCAGTACTTC
CDR3aa: CSARDWGGRQETQYF

abundance: .
d_gene: .
v_gene: TRBV11-2
j_gene: TRBJ1-3
len: 15
CDR3nt: TGTGCCAGCAGCTTGGGCAGGCTTCCTGGAAACACCATATATTTT
CDR3aa: CASSLGRLPGNTIYF

abundance: .
d_gene: TRBD2
v_gene: TRBV5-4
j_gene: TRBJ2-7
len: 16
CDR3nt: TGTGCCAGCAGCCTAGGTGAACTAGCGGGAGCCAACGAGCAGTACTTC
CDR3aa: CASSLGELAGANEQYF

abundance: many
d_gene: .
v_gene: TRBV29-1
j_gene: TRBJ1-1
len: 13
CDR3nt: TGCAGCGTTGAAGGACAGGTGAACACTGAAGCTTTCTTT
CDR3aa: CSVEGQVNTEAFF

abundance: many
d_gene: TRBD2
v_gene: TRBV9
j_gene: TRBJ2-5
len: 13
CDR3nt: TGTGCCAGCAACGAGCGGGGGGAAGAGACCCAGTACTTC
CDR3aa: CASNERGEETQYF

abundance: many
d_gene: TRBD1
v_gene: TRBV27
j_gene: TRBJ2-5
len: 15
CDR3nt: TGTGCCAGCAGTACGACAGGGGGCTCTGGGGAGACCCAGTACTTC
CDR3aa: CASSTTGGSGETQYF

abundance: .
d_gene: .
v_gene: TRBV28
j_gene: TRBJ2-7
len: 13
CDR3nt: TGTGCCAGCAGTACGGGTGAGGCTACCGAGCAGTACTTC
CDR3aa: CASSTGEATEQYF

abundance: .
d_gene: .
v_gene: TRBV7-9
j_gene: TRBJ2-4
len: 13
CDR3nt: TGTGCCAGCGGCCTGGGATTTAAGAGCATTCAGTACTTC
CDR3aa: CASGLGFKSIQYF

abundance: few
d_gene: .
v_gene: TRBV11-3
j_gene: TRBJ2-1
len: 19
CDR3nt: TGTGCCAGCAGACGGCCGGGACGGAAGACAGAAATCTCCTACAATGAGCAGTTCTTC
CDR3aa: CASRRPGRKTEISYNEQFF

abundance: many
d_gene: TRBD2
v_gene: TRBV20-1
j_gene: TRBJ2-1
len: 16
CDR3nt: TGCAGTGCTCAGAGAAGAGCGGGAGTGTCCTACAATGAGCAGTTCTTC
CDR3aa: CSAQRRAGVSYNEQFF

abundance: many
d_gene: TRBD1
v_gene: TRBV28
j_gene: TRBJ1-4
len: 15
CDR3nt: TGTGCCAGCCAAGGACAGGGCTTGGCTAATGAAAAACTGTTTTTT
CDR3aa: CASQGQGLANEKLFF

abundance: many
d_gene: .
v_gene: TRBV20-1
j_gene: TRBJ1-4
len: 16
CDR3nt: TGCAGTGCTAGAGCCGATGGAACGGCAACTAATGAAAAACTGTTTTTT
CDR3aa: CSARADGTATNEKLFF

abundance: .
d_gene: .
v_gene: TRBV19
j_gene: TRBJ2-7
len: 11
CDR3nt: TGTGCCAGTGGGGGGGGCAGCCGTCAGTACTTC
CDR3aa: CASGGGSRQYF

abundance: few
d_gene: .
v_gene: TRBV7-9
j_gene: TRBJ2-7
len: 13
CDR3nt: TGTGCCAGCAGCCCAGATGGGGGGCGGGAGCAGTACTTC
CDR3aa: CASSPDGGREQYF